Reported below is one TCR beta chain. Its antigen remains unidentified. There are no base qualities to consult, and no much larger clone falls within one base. The sample is drawn from a study of shared clonotypes between healthy human individuals (dated by TCRdb to 2018 to 2021). Describing the broader study: A couple of women and a few men aged 18 to 49 years were included in the cohort. For each donor, CD4 naive and CD4 memory were each run on three plates, CD8 naive on two plates, and CD8 memory on one plate. To estimate repertoire size and how much clonotypes are shared between individuals, the study performed deep sequencing of blood TCR repertoires from about 5 healthy adults. To increase sequencing depth and limit assay-specific biases, TCR repertoire library preparation and sequencing were carried out by different laboratories using diverse techniques. Leukapheresis yielded between about 0.94 and 10 billion PBMCs per donor. Beyond this particular receptor, the publication reports: Pairwise subsampling led to the expectation that sequencing depth would affect the degree of clonotype sharing among donors. Sharing across several donors was observed for about 5% of naive CD4, 3% to 4% of naive CD8, roughly 2.4% of memory CD4, and roughly 0.43% of memory CD8 clonotypes. Rarefaction of sorted-subset datasets indicated incomplete sequencing despite the large sequencing depth. Larger estimated clonotype richness was generally found for naive subsets than for memory subsets. The genetic and exposure-history diversity represented was limited by the small number of donors. Only blood was sampled, and tissue TCR repertoires likely differ from those in blood. Compared with non-shared clonotypes, the clonotypes found in all four sorted-subset donors had higher generation probabilities.

Ends trimmed: V by 7 bases, J by 12 bases; bases unmatched to a gene: 17. The germline V gene yields SNHLY for CDR1 and FYNNEI for CDR2. Counted from cysteine to phenylalanine, this CDR3 has 15 amino acids. Only the CDR3 portion is preserved as DNA: 45 bases, with reading frame beginning at the first base. The donors were healthy, HIV-negative adults who had no recently reported acute infections or vaccinations. All donors were Caucasian adults living in Nashville, Tennessee, USA. CD4+ T cells were enriched by magnetic negative selection; naive cells were then positively selected on CD45RA, and the negative fraction formed the memory subset. After blood collection by leukapheresis, PBMCs were isolated using Ficoll-Histopaque density gradient centrifugation and then cryopreserved in the vapor phase of liquid nitrogen. Analytical flow cytometry was used to check the purity and quantity of every magnetically sorted T cell population. Each sorted fraction had its genomic DNA isolated and then quantified by UV absorbance on a Nanodrop 2000c.

TCR CDR3 regions were amplified from genomic DNA by multiplex PCR using the deep immunoSEQ assay. Genomic DNA extracted from each cell subset was distributed evenly over all wells of several immunoSEQ 96-well plates, and each plate served as one replicate. Each replicate PCR for sorted subsets received approximately 200 ng genomic DNA, equal to roughly 29,000 T cell genomes. Purified libraries were measured with a Qubit 3.0 fluorometer, size-checked on a Bioanalyzer 2100, and measured again with the KAPA Library Quantification kit. A separate single-read 150-cycle Illumina NextSeq 550 flow cell was used to sequence each immunoSEQ 96-well plate. Processing in the source paper ran as follows. Because the immunoSEQ output included only junctional sequences and no quality scores, the filtering could not be the same as the filtering used for full-length reads. Sequences were annotated with PyIR, a Python wrapper for IgBLAST v1.9, and V/J genes and CDR3 were assigned using IMGT germline references. Reads were filtered out if the reads had weak V/J assignments (E-value above 1e-6), no CDR3, stop codons, out-of-frame junctions, or ambiguous translated residues. V3J clonotypes were defined by identical inferred V gene, J gene, and CDR3 amino acid sequence. Percentage overlap between repertoires was computed as shared unique clonotypes divided by the size of the smaller repertoire. Richness of each repertoire was evaluated using RTK rarefaction, the Chao1 estimator, and Recon v2.1 estimates of unobserved clonotypes. OLGA was used to compute generation probabilities for all TCRbeta clonotypes that the gDNA method yielded from a few donors. Not all clones reach the TCRdb copy of this immuneACCESS table, which keeps in-frame sequences only. Checked studies attribute under half of the gap to unresolved V genes and leave the rest unexplained. V, J and clone size are taken as reported in that table, and D and trimming were inferred from the DNA itself. The sample has some 680,000 clones on record, roughly 73% of them singletons. Around 1.8% of the sample goes to the ten largest clones.

The sequenced sample was memory CD4+ T cells sorted from blood. The sample's cell subset or site label, decoded: CD45RA-negative fraction. This receptor chain uses TRBV2 and TRBJ2-1, and TRBD1 aligns with 8 junction nucleotides. This TCR was sampled from a woman in her 30s in good health. CDR3 region: CASTEVGGQAVRQFF. In nucleotides, the sequence is TGTGCCAGCACCGAAGTAGGGGGACAGGCCGTTCGGCAGTTCTTC.